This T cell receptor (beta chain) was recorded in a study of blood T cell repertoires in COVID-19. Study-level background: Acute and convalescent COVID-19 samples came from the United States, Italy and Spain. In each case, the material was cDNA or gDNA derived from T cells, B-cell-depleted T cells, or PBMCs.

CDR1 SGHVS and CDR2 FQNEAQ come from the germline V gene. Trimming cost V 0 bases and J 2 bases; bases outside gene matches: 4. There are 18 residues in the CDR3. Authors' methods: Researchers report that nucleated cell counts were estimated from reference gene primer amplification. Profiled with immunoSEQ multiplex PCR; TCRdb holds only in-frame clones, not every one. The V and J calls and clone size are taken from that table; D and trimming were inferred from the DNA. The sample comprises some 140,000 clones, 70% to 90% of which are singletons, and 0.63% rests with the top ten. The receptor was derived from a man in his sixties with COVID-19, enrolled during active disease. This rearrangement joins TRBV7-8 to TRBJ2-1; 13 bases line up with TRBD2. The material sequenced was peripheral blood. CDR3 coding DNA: TGTGCCAGCAGCTTAGCCGGGGGACTAGCGGGAACCTACAATGAGCAGTTCTTC. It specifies CASSLAGGLAGTYNEQFF.